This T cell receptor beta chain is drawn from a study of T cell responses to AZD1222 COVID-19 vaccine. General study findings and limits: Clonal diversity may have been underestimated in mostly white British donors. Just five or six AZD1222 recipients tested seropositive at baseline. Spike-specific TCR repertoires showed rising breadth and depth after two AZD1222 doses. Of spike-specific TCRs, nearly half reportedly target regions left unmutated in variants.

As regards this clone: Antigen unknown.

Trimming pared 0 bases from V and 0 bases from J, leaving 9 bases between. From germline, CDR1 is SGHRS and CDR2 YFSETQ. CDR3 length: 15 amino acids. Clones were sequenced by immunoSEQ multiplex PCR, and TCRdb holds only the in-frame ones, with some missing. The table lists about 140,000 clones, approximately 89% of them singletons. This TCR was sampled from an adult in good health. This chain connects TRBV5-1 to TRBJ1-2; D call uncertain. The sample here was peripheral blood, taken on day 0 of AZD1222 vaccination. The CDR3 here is CASSLDLSPNYGYTF. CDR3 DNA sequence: TGCGCCAGCAGCTTGGACCTTTCACCTAACTATGGCTACACCTTC.